The 14 T cell receptor beta chains below were found in one sample sequenced in a study of blood T cell repertoires in COVID-19. Assay: immunoSEQ multiplex PCR; the TCRdb copy retains only in-frame clones and omits some. This sample has around 230,000 clones, with more than 75% found just once. Sequencing used peripheral blood. Receptor source: a woman in her sixties or seventies with active or convalescent COVID-19.

This clone was seen a handful of times. The chain joins TRBV19 to TRBJ1-4, with D possibly matching TRBD1 (6 bases). V lost 10 bases and J 3 bases, leaving 12 bases between the germline ends. The CDR3 sequence is 13 residues long. CDR1 is LNHDA, CDR2 SQIVND, per germline (reference sequence). CDR3 region: CATARTANEKLFF. CDR3 DNA sequence: TGTGCCACTGCGAGGACAGCTAATGAAAAACTGTTTTTT. The full variable domain, in which reference TRBV19 and TRBJ1-4 provide the parts outside the CDR3, is DGGITQSPKYLFRKEGQNVTLSCEQNLNHDAMYWYRQDPGQGLRLIYYSQIVNDFQKGDIAEGYSVSREKKESFPLTVTSAQKNPTAFYLCATARTANEKLFFGSGTQLSVL.

The V gene is TRBV19, the J gene TRBJ2-3; TRBD1 matches at 8 bases. V lost 5 bases, J lost 0 bases, and 7 bases stayed unmatched. The V gene's germline CDR1 is LNHDA and CDR2 SQIVND (reference sequence). This CDR3 has 16 residues. The CDR3 here is CASSADRAASTDTQYF. CDR3 nucleotides: TGTGCCAGTAGTGCGGACAGGGCCGCTAGCACAGATACGCAGTATTTT.

The chain joins TRBV12-5 to TRBJ1-5, with TRBD1 matching 7 bases. Per germline, CDR1 LGHNT and CDR2 FRNRAP. The CDR3 covers 15 residues. V dropped 1 base and J dropped 7; count of bases not matched to a gene: 7. CDR3 loop: CASGLEGANGQPQHF. CDR3 in DNA: TGTGCTAGTGGTTTGGAGGGGGCGAACGGCCAGCCCCAGCATTTT.

This chain joins TRBV18 and TRBJ1-4, with 9 bases aligning to TRBD1. CDR1 KGHSH and CDR2 LQKENI come from the germline V gene. The junction had 6 bases not matched to a gene; V was cut back by 8 bases and J by 8 bases. This CDR3 has 13 residues. CDR3 protein: CASGGGQGEKLFF. The CDR3 nucleotides read TGTGCCAGCGGAGGAGGACAGGGGGAAAAACTGTTTTTT. Drawing the rest from reference TRBV18 and TRBJ1-4, the complete variable domain is NAGVMQNPRHLVRRRGQEARLRCSPMKGHSHVYWYRQLPEEGLKFMVYLQKENIIDESGMPKERFSAEFPKEGPSILRIQQVVRGDSAAYFCASGGGQGEKLFFGSGTQLSVL.

This chain joins TRBV27 and TRBJ1-5, with D possibly TRBD1 on 6 matching bases. The germline gives CDR1 MNHEY, CDR2 SMNVEV (reference sequence). This CDR3 contains 16 residues. Trimming left V 4 bases short and J 5 bases short, with 18 bases between. The CDR3 coding sequence is TGTGCCAGCAGTTCTGCGCTCAGGGGTGAGGATCAGCCCCAGCATTTT. As protein: CASSSALRGEDQPQHF.

The chain combines TRBV4-3 with TRBJ2-2, with 10 bases lining up with TRBD2. V trimming: 0 bases; J trimming: 5 bases; junction bases outside the gene matches: 9. Germline values: CDR1 LGHNA, CDR2 YSLEER. The CDR3 has 18 residues. CDR3 amino acids: CASSQDGLAGAGTGELFF. The CDR3 DNA is TGCGCCAGCAGCCAAGATGGGCTAGCGGGGGCGGGGACCGGGGAGCTGTTTTTT.

The V gene is TRBV7-2, the J gene TRBJ2-5; 11 bases line up with TRBD2. CDR1 and CDR2 (germline): SGHTA, FQGNSA. The CDR3 length is 16 residues. Trimming removed 5 bases from V and 4 bases from J; junction bases left unmatched: 9. The DNA for the CDR3 is TGTGCCAGCAGCCTGACTAGCGGGGAAACGGGAGAGACCCAGTACTTC. Translation gives CASSLTSGETGETQYF.

V is TRBV5-1 and J is TRBJ2-7, with D uncertain. With 1 base removed from V and 2 bases from J, the gap between germline ends came to 13 bases. The CDR3 consists of 15 residues. Germline CDR1 SGHRS, CDR2 YFSETQ. Written as DNA, the CDR3 is TGCGCCAGCAGCTTGAATGGGCACACAACCTACGAGCAGTACTTC. It encodes CASSLNGHTTYEQYF.

This clone was observed a single time. V is TRBV19 and J is TRBJ1-1, with D possibly matching TRBD1 (5 bases). The germline V gene has CDR1 LNHDA and CDR2 SQIVND (reference sequence). The CDR3 is 15 residues long. Trimming pared 9 bases from V and 1 base from J, leaving 18 bases between. As DNA, the CDR3 is TGTGCCAGCCCCCCCGGGGGGGGAGGGAACACTGAAGCTTTCTTT. The encoded protein is CASPPGGGGNTEAFF. Based on the CDR3 plus reference TRBV19 and TRBJ1-1, the full variable domain is DGGITQSPKYLFRKEGQNVTLSCEQNLNHDAMYWYRQDPGQGLRLIYYSQIVNDFQKGDIAEGYSVSREKKESFPLTVTSAQKNPTAFYLCASPPGGGGNTEAFFGQGTRLTVV.

The rearrangement joins TRBV19 to TRBJ2-1; 8 positions match TRBD2. This CDR3 is 17 amino acids long. Germline V lookup: CDR1 LNHDA, CDR2 SQIVND (reference sequence). V was clipped by 3 bases and J by 1 base; unmatched bases: 8. The CDR3 DNA sequence: TGTGCCAGTAGTATGGGTCACGGGACTAGTTCCTACAATGAGCAGTTCTTC. Protein product: CASSMGHGTSSYNEQFF.

V usage is TRBV6-6 and J usage is TRBJ1-6; 9 nucleotides agree with TRBD1. Germline V gene lookup returns CDR1 MNHNY and CDR2 SVGAGI (reference sequence). V was clipped by 4 bases and J by 7 bases; unmatched bases: 5. There are 15 residues in the CDR3. The CDR3 is CASSLTGGDNSPLHF. In DNA form, the CDR3 reads TGTGCCAGCAGTTTGACAGGGGGTGACAATTCACCCCTCCACTTT.

This clone has only a few counts. The rearrangement joins TRBV18 to TRBJ2-6; possibly TRBD1 for D (6 bases). The CDR3 length is 20 residues. Germline values: CDR1 KGHSH, CDR2 LQKENI. V dropped 3 bases and J dropped 1 base, with 22 bases sitting between them. CDR3 coding DNA: TGTGCCAGCTCACCCGTTTCCGGGCAGGGGTTCAAATCTGGGGCCAACGTCCTGACTTTC. It codes for CASSPVSGQGFKSGANVLTF. The full variable domain, its missing parts supplied by reference TRBV18 and TRBJ2-6, is NAGVMQNPRHLVRRRGQEARLRCSPMKGHSHVYWYRQLPEEGLKFMVYLQKENIIDESGMPKERFSAEFPKEGPSILRIQQVVRGDSAAYFCASSPVSGQGFKSGANVLTFGAGSRLTVL.

CDR3 in amino acids: CASSPDGAGEQFF. CDR3 in DNA: TGCGCCAGCAGCCCCGATGGGGCCGGGGAGCAGTTCTTC. V and J are TRBV5-1 and TRBJ2-1; TRBD1 is a possible D gene (5 bases). Trimming left V 4 bases short and J 10 bases short, with 15 bases between. CDR3 size: 13 residues. The germline gives CDR1 SGHRS, CDR2 YFSETQ.

The chain links TRBV9 to TRBJ2-1; D not certain. The ends were cut back, 4 bases at V and 1 base at J, with 15 bases in the middle. This CDR3 region has 16 residues. Germline V gene sequence: CDR1 SGDLS, CDR2 YYNGEE. Here the CDR3 DNA reads TGTGCCAGCAGCCCCGACATTGGGCTATCCTACAATGAGCAGTTCTTC. Amino acids: CASSPDIGLSYNEQFF.